This T cell receptor (beta chain) originates from a study of T-cell reconstitution after alpha-beta-depleted transplantation in children. Study outcomes and limitations: It was reported that alpha-beta T cells came from several hundred expanded graft clones (about two months after transplant). TCRbeta diversity was high at day 60 in some patients (a result of surviving recipient T cells and thymic progenitors). Counts and diversity of T cells one year after transplant came mostly from newly produced T cells.

Germline CDR1 and CDR2: SGHRS and YFSETQ. This CDR3 is built from 14 residues. This sample's TCRbeta library carried unique molecular identifier barcodes. TCRdb reanalysed the PCR reads using MiXCR and keeps one entry per CDR3 protein. The sample shows 350,000 to 500,000 distinct CDR3 sequences, around 46% of them seen only once. This clonotype has a handful of counts. Its antigen is not identified. The germline gene is not matched at one end of the junction; a read error may be the cause. This specimen consisted of PBMCs, obtained before TCRalphabeta/CD19-depleted stem cell transplant. The clonotype originates from a girl aged 2 to 9 with aplastic anemia, due to receive a stem cell transplant. This chain connects TRBV5-1 to TRBJ2-1, with no clear D. The CDR3 loop is CASSLTSSHNEQFF. CDR3 in DNA: TGCGCCAGCAGCTTGACCAGCTCCCACAATGAGCAGTTCTTC.